This T cell receptor (beta chain) derives from a study of blood T cell repertoires in COVID-19. Overall study context: PBMCs, B-cell-depleted T cells, or T cells were the source of the cDNA or gDNA that made up the material.

The CDR3 runs 14 residues. Germline assignment: CDR1 MNHEY and CDR2 SVGAGI. As originally analysed: Estimation of nucleated cell counts was performed using reference gene primer amplification. The repertoire was sequenced with immunoSEQ multiplex PCR; TCRdb's copy has only in-frame clones and lacks some. That table supplies the V and J calls and clone size; D and trimming were determined from the DNA. This sample has fewer than 350,000 clones, with roughly 89% found just once. Followed over time, Seattle patients had been enrolled while infection was active. The sequence was obtained from a man aged 30-40 years with COVID-19, enrolled during active disease. Sequencing was done on a sample of peripheral blood. V usage is TRBV6-5 and J usage is TRBJ2-7; 7 positions match TRBD1. The CDR3 coding sequence is TGTGCAACTCTAAAGGGGGCTCCCTCCTACGAGCAGTACTTC. It yields the protein CATLKGAPSYEQYF.